This entry concerns a single TCR beta chain. This specimen comes from a study of CD8 T cells in ankylosing spondylitis. Molecular-barcoded quantitative 5'-RACE produced these TCR beta libraries. TCRdb itself ran the 5' RACE reads through MiXCR, one entry per CDR3 protein. The sample gives a few hundred thousand distinct CDR3 sequences, approximately 20% of which show up once; more than 25% is in the top ten. CDR3 size: 14 residues. V lost 4 bases and J lost 5, with 15 bases in between. Germline lookup yields CDR1 PRHDT and CDR2 FYEKMQ (reference sequence). The sequence was collected from a male donor with ankylosing spondylitis or in good health (not recorded which). The sample was blood, either unsorted or a sorted T cell fraction (not recorded which). The chain joins TRBV13 to TRBJ2-7, with D maybe TRBD2 (5 bases). This CDR3 reads CASSSDTVGNEQYF. Here the CDR3 DNA reads TGTGCCAGCAGCTCAGACACCGTCGGGAACGAGCAGTACTTC.